This entry lists 20 T cell receptor beta chains sequenced from one sample in a study of response to subunit inactivated influenza vaccine. TCRdb re-derived calls from the RT-PCR reads in MiXCR, one entry per CDR3 protein. The sample includes about 540,000 distinct CDR3 sequences, around a quarter seen only once; the top ten take 2.8%. These sequences were also reported in another study, on T cells expressing NK-cell markers. That paper notes: As the method of synthesis, 5'RACE template switching with UMIs yielded TCR beta cDNA.

The material was CD4+ T cells sorted from PBMCs, obtained 12 days after vaccination. These receptors originate from a man aged 45 to 65 who received an inactivated influenza vaccine.

J is TRBJ2-7 and V is TRBV5-5; 9 bases fit TRBD1. The CDR3 has 16 amino acids. J gave up 5 bases and V 1 base, and 10 bases lay outside the gene matches. CDR1 SGHKS and CDR2 YYEKEE come from the germline V gene (reference sequence). Here the CDR3 reads CASSLTLRDRDHEQYF. In nucleotides, the CDR3 is TGTGCCAGCAGCTTGACTCTCCGGGACAGGGACCACGAGCAGTACTTC.

This clonotype was picked up many times. The J gene is TRBJ1-2, the V gene TRBV20-1; the D is unclear. The V and J ends lost 0 bases and 4 bases respectively, with 9 bases between them. Germline V CDR1 and CDR2: DFQATT, SNEGSKA (reference sequence). This CDR3 is built from 13 residues. CDR3 DNA sequence: TGCAGTGCTAGAGATGGTACGGCCTATGGCTACACCTTC. Amino acid sequence: CSARDGTAYGYTF.

This chain connects TRBV29-1 to TRBJ2-7, with 10 nucleotides matching TRBD1. Germline trimming cut 5 bases from V and 2 bases from J; bases unmatched to any gene: 9. Germline CDR1 SQVTM, CDR2 ANQGSEA. The CDR3 length is 15 residues. The CDR3 spells CSVSTGGMGAYEQYF. DNA of the CDR3: TGCAGCGTTTCGACAGGGGGCATGGGAGCCTACGAGCAGTACTTC.

This clonotype was counted only a few times. V and J are TRBV18 and TRBJ2-7; TRBD2 matches at 7 bases. The CDR3 is made up of 13 amino acids. Losses at the gene ends were 2 bases for V and 9 bases for J; bases not matched to a gene: 7. In germline, CDR1 is KGHSH, CDR2 LQKENI. CDR3 region: CASSPTPSGAQYF. The CDR3 DNA reads TGTGCCAGCTCACCAACCCCTAGCGGAGCGCAGTACTTC.

The V gene is TRBV7-9, the J gene TRBJ2-7; D unclear. This CDR3 is 12 amino acids long. V dropped 4 bases and J dropped 6 bases, with 10 bases sitting between them. CDR1 and CDR2 (germline): SEHNR, FQNEAQ (reference sequence). CDR3: CASSSVHLEQYF. The CDR3 DNA sequence: TGTGCCAGCAGCTCCGTCCATCTCGAGCAGTACTTC.

This clonotype was recorded once. The junction differs from germline at one of its ends, possibly a read error. The rearrangement links TRBV10-3 to TRBJ2-2; weak D call: TRBD2 (5 bases). CDR1 is ENHRY, CDR2 SYGVKD, per germline. The CDR3 covers 14 residues. CDR3 region: CAIGGGWATRELFF. Written as DNA, the CDR3 is TGTGCCATCGGTGGCGGGTGGGCCACCCGGGAGCTGTTTTTT.

This clonotype was picked up a small number of times. This chain links TRBV6-2 or TRBV6-3 with TRBJ2-7; TRBD2 agrees at 8 bases. Germline V gives CDR1 MNHEY, CDR2 SVGEGT. The trim removed 2 bases at V and 4 bases at J, leaving 10 bases unmatched. This CDR3 contains 16 residues. CDR3 residues: CASSYPGTRVSYEQYF. CDR3 in DNA: TGTGCCAGCAGTTACCCGGGGACTAGGGTTTCGTACGAGCAGTACTTC.

The chain has TRBV20-1 and TRBJ2-1; perhaps TRBD1 as D (5 bases). CDR1 DFQATT and CDR2 SNEGSKA come from the germline V gene (reference sequence). V was pared by 6 bases and J by 12 bases, with 18 bases between. This CDR3 is built from 12 residues. CDR3 loop: CSALDIPQGQFF. CDR3 nucleotide sequence: TGCAGTGCCTTGGACATCCCACAAGGGCAGTTCTTC.

As concerns this clonotype: One junction end disagrees with the germline gene, perhaps due to a read error. The DNA of the CDR3 is TGTGCCAGCAGCTCCCTTACCCAGCGGCGAAGCTCTGGGGCCAACGTCCTGATTTTC. Encoded protein: CASSSLTQRRSSGANVLIF. The genes are TRBV7-3 and TRBJ2-6; D is possibly TRBD1 or TRBD2 (5 bases each). The CDR3 runs to 19 residues. Germline assignment: CDR1 SGHTA and CDR2 FQGTGA.

A few counts support this clonotype. V gene TRBV4-3 combines with J gene TRBJ2-5; 10 positions match TRBD2. J was trimmed by 4 bases and V by 2 bases; bases with no gene match: 10. This CDR3 has 17 residues. Germline CDR1 is LGHNA and CDR2 is YSLEER. The CDR3 DNA follows: TGCGCCAGCAGCCAAAGCAGGCTAGCGGGAGTGGGAGAGACCCAGTACTTC. This gives the protein CASSQSRLAGVGETQYF.

This clonotype was detected ten times or more. One end of the junction varies from germline; a read error may be responsible. The chain is built from TRBV24-1 and TRBJ2-1, with 7 positions matching TRBD2. The CDR3 extends over 16 amino acids. CDR1 and CDR2 from the germline V gene are KGHDR and SFDVKD. The CDR3 region is CATRDSRAGSYNEQFF. In nucleotides, the CDR3 is TGTGCCACCAGGGATTCCAGAGCGGGATCGTACAATGAGCAGTTCTTC.

This clonotype was observed a handful of times. The rearrangement joins TRBV5-1 to TRBJ2-7; maybe TRBD2 (6 bases). Germline CDR1 is SGHRS and CDR2 is YFSETQ. The CDR3 is 16 residues long. V was pared by 0 bases and J by 4 bases, with 17 bases between. CDR3 bases: TGCGCCAGCAGCTTGGCCGGGAGACAGATATTATACGAGCAGTACTTC. The encoded protein is CASSLAGRQILYEQYF.

This clonotype was counted a few times. The chain carries TRBV7-9 and TRBJ2-1; 11 bases match TRBD2. Germline V lookup: CDR1 SEHNR, CDR2 FQNEAQ (reference sequence). This CDR3 contains 14 residues. V shed 1 base and J 10 bases; nucleotides not matched to a gene: 3. CDR3 in amino acids: CASSLDGTSGEQFF. CDR3 nucleotides: TGTGCCAGCAGCTTAGACGGGACTAGCGGCGAGCAGTTCTTC. Full variable domain (rest looked up from reference TRBV7-9 and TRBJ2-1): DTGVSQNPRHKITKRGQNVTFRCDPISEHNRLYWYRQTLGQGPEFLTYFQNEAQLEKSRLLSDRFSAERPKGSFSTLEIQRTEQGDSAMYLCASSLDGTSGEQFFGPGTRLTVL.

The J gene is TRBJ1-1, the V gene TRBV18, with D unresolved. From germline, CDR1 is KGHSH and CDR2 LQKENI. Trimming left V 2 bases short and J 2 bases short, with 12 bases between. CDR3 size: 15 residues. The chain's CDR3 is CASSPSNLFNTEAFF. CDR3 bases: TGTGCCAGCTCACCATCCAATCTTTTCAACACTGAAGCTTTCTTT. The whole variable domain, filled in from reference TRBV18 and TRBJ1-1, reads NAGVMQNPRHLVRRRGQEARLRCSPMKGHSHVYWYRQLPEEGLKFMVYLQKENIIDESGMPKERFSAEFPKEGPSILRIQQVVRGDSAAYFCASSPSNLFNTEAFFGQGTRLTVV.

V gene TRBV7-9 combines with J gene TRBJ2-7; D tentatively fits TRBD1 or TRBD2 (5 bases each). V shed 3 bases and J shed 0 bases, with 12 bases lying between them. Germline V gene lookup returns CDR1 SEHNR and CDR2 FQNEAQ (reference sequence). The CDR3 sequence is 15 residues long. CDR3 DNA: TGTGCCAGCAGCTTCGGCCGGGGCGCCTCCTACGAGCAGTACTTC. Protein: CASSFGRGASYEQYF.

The chain has TRBV5-8 and TRBJ1-5; 9 nucleotides line up with TRBD1. J was trimmed by 3 bases and V by 2 bases; bases with no gene match: 6. Germline V gene lookup returns CDR1 SGHTS and CDR2 YDEGEE. This CDR3 has 16 amino acids. CDR3 loop: CASSLGTGSLNQPQHF. CDR3 sequence (DNA): TGTGCCAGCAGCTTAGGGACAGGGAGTCTCAATCAGCCCCAGCATTTT.

The chain couples TRBV29-1 to TRBJ1-3; D is possibly TRBD1 (5 bases). V lost 4 bases to trimming and J lost 0 bases, with 7 bases between them. Germline V gene lookup returns CDR1 SQVTM and CDR2 ANQGSEA. The length of the CDR3 is 13 residues. The DNA of the CDR3 is TGCAGCGTTGGTCAGGGCTCTGGAAACACCATATATTTT. This gives the protein CSVGQGSGNTIYF.

In its sample, this clonotype was seen a few times. V gene TRBV7-6 combines with J gene TRBJ1-1; D may be TRBD1 (5 bases). The CDR3 is 14 amino acids. CDR1 and CDR2 (germline): SGHVS, FNYEAQ. The V end lost 1 base, the J end lost 4 bases, and 10 bases lay between the germline ends. CDR3 sequence (DNA): TGTGCCAGCAGCTTAGATCAGGGTTTCACTGAAGCTTTCTTT. Its translation is CASSLDQGFTEAFF.

The chain combines TRBV30 with TRBJ2-5; 11 bases fit TRBD1. Germline CDR1 and CDR2: GTSNPN and SVGIG (reference sequence). Trimming at V came to 1 base and at J to 4 bases, leaving 5 bases not matched to a gene. The CDR3 runs 15 residues. The CDR3, as DNA: TGTGCCTGGAGTGGGACCGGGACAGGGGGAGAGACCCAGTACTTC. As protein: CAWSGTGTGGETQYF.

In this sample, this clonotype turned up many times. CDR3 protein: CSVTSSGSTGELFF. The CDR3 nucleotides read TGCAGCGTCACATCAAGCGGGAGTACCGGGGAGCTGTTTTTT. The rearrangement joins TRBV29-1 to TRBJ2-2; TRBD2 matches at 8 bases. Germline lookup yields CDR1 SQVTM and CDR2 ANQGSEA. The CDR3 extends over 14 amino acids. J was trimmed by 5 bases and V by 6 bases; bases with no gene match: 8.